This TCR beta chain came from a study of OX40 agonist ivuxolimab in advanced cancers. Study-level findings and limits: Some of the nonresponding patients also showed low levels of normalized T-cell clonal expansion.

Libraries were prepared by immunoSEQ multiplex PCR; TCRdb keeps only in-frame clonotypes and omits some of them. The sample carries about 120,000 clones, around 87% recorded once. With respect to this clone: Its antigen is currently unknown.

The CDR3 covers 14 residues. Trimming removed 1 base at V and 11 bases at J, with 17 bases between. Germline CDR1 reads SGHAT; CDR2 reads FQNNGV. This clonotype originated in an adult with an advanced solid tumor such as melanoma, head and neck, liver or kidney cancer. The V gene is TRBV11-2, the J gene TRBJ1-1, with D perhaps TRBD1 (5 bases). This material consisted of CD4+ or CD8+ T cells sorted from blood, taken in a trial of the OX40 agonist ivuxolimab. The CDR3 DNA reads as TGTGCCAGCAGCTTAGGGGAGGGGCCCCGAAGGGCTTTCTTT. Encoded protein: CASSLGEGPRRAFF.